Only a few counts were recorded for the clone carrying this TCR beta chain. Its antigen is currently unknown. J gave up 7 bases and V 0 bases, and 7 bases lay outside the gene matches. The CDR3 is made up of 16 amino acids. CDR1 and CDR2 from the germline V gene are MRHNA and SNTAGT. The study ran its PCR with 60 Vbeta and 13 Jbeta primers. The repertoire was sequenced with immunoSEQ multiplex PCR; TCRdb's copy has only in-frame clones and lacks some. The repertoire includes under 200,000 clones, 70% to 85% of them detected once, and around 6.6% sits in the top ten. This sample was included in a study of cytomegalovirus exposure and HLA in healthy donors. Findings of the study overall: The authors confirmed in vitro that three CMV-associated chains were specific for CMV antigens. The authors later linked a missense DCLRE1C variant to TCR beta V- and J-gene trimming.

The sequence was obtained from a man aged 50-59 years in good health and CMV-seropositive. J is TRBJ2-1 and V is TRBV6-4, with TRBD2 matching 9 bases. What was sequenced was PBMCs. This CDR3 is CASSDSRLAGRNEQFF. In nucleotides, the CDR3 is TGTGCCAGCAGTGACTCGCGGCTAGCGGGGAGGAATGAGCAGTTCTTC.